Listed here are 25 T cell receptor beta chains from one sample, sequenced in a study of T cells in localized non-small cell lung cancer. Profiled with immunoSEQ multiplex PCR; TCRdb holds only in-frame clones, not every one. The sample shows roughly 35,000 clones, 92% of them seen only once. The sample in question was peripheral blood, obtained before any cancer treatment. The receptors shown here come from a female donor of 60 years or more with stage I lung adenocarcinoma.

In regard to this clone: Since the CDR3 does not end with the conserved phenylalanine or tryptophan, this likely comes from a read error. The chain uses TRBV7-2 and TRBJ2-7; TRBD1 is a possible D gene (6 bases). CDR1 is SGHTA, CDR2 FQGNSA, per germline. V was cut by 2 bases and J by 4 bases, with 12 bases left in between. CDR3 size: 14 residues. The CDR3 reads CASSLTRGQYEQYL. For the CDR3, the DNA is TGTGCCAGCAGCTTAACCAGGGGTCAATACGAGCAGTACCTC.

The J gene is TRBJ2-5, the V gene TRBV6-4, with D possibly being TRBD2 (5 bases). Germline V gene sequence: CDR1 MRHNA, CDR2 SNTAGT. Trimming took 6 bases from V and 5 from J, leaving 13 bases between them. This CDR3 contains 13 residues. CDR3 residues: CASSLNGGETQYF. CDR3 nucleotides: TGTGCCAGCAGCCTGAACGGCGGGGAGACCCAGTACTTC.

V gene TRBV9 combines with J gene TRBJ2-6; D might be TRBD2 (5 bases). Germline CDR1 and CDR2: SGDLS and YYNGEE. The CDR3 is 15 residues long. Trimming shortened V by 4 bases and J by 4 bases, and 12 bases separated the two germline ends. CDR3 nucleotides: TGTGCCAGCAGCTCGGACTTAGGAGGGGCCAACGTCCTGACTTTC. Its translation is CASSSDLGGANVLTF.

The chain employs TRBV4-3 and TRBJ1-2; 12 bases align to TRBD1. From germline, CDR1 is LGHNA and CDR2 YSLEER. CDR3 length: 17 residues. J was trimmed by 4 bases and V by 0 bases; bases with no gene match: 6. For the CDR3, the DNA is TGCGCCAGCAGCCAAGAAGCGGGACAGGGGGCTAGCTATGGCTACACCTTC. It is translated as CASSQEAGQGASYGYTF.

The CDR3 nucleotides read TGTGCCAGCAGCTTCGATTTGAACACTGAAGCTTTCTTT. Its translation is CASSFDLNTEAFF. This chain connects TRBV7-9 to TRBJ1-1; no firm D call. The CDR3 consists of 13 residues. V was pared by 3 bases and J by 0 bases, with 5 bases between. The germline gives CDR1 SEHNR, CDR2 FQNEAQ (reference sequence).

The chain links TRBV28 to TRBJ2-2, with a weak D call TRBD2 (6 bases). Germline V lookup: CDR1 MDHEN, CDR2 SYDVKM. The CDR3 runs to 15 residues. With 8 bases removed from V and 2 bases from J, the gap between germline ends came to 15 bases. The CDR3 sequence is CASGGWAGNTGELFF. CDR3 sequence (DNA): TGTGCCAGCGGGGGATGGGCGGGAAACACCGGGGAGCTGTTTTTT.

This chain connects TRBV6-6 to TRBJ1-3; 9 bases are shared with TRBD1. Germline V lookup: CDR1 MNHNY, CDR2 SVGAGI (reference sequence). This CDR3 is built from 15 residues. The J segment lost 4 bases and the V segment lost 6 bases, leaving 7 bases of the junction unmatched. The chain's CDR3 is CASSQGQGFGNTIYF. CDR3 nucleotides: TGTGCCAGCAGCCAGGGACAGGGTTTCGGAAACACCATATATTTT.

The V call is TRBV4-1, the J call TRBJ2-7, with 12 bases lining up with TRBD2. CDR1 MGHRA and CDR2 YSYEKL come from the germline V gene. The CDR3 sequence is 18 residues long. V shed 2 bases and J 0 bases; nucleotides not matched to a gene: 8. The CDR3 protein is CASSQFPSGGASSYEQYF. The CDR3, as DNA: TGCGCCAGCAGCCAATTTCCTAGCGGGGGGGCCAGCTCCTACGAGCAGTACTTC.

The CDR3 DNA reads TGTGCCTGGAGCCTTAACTATGACAGCGCTGAAGCTTTCTTT. It codes for CAWSLNYDSAEAFF. This chain joins TRBV30 and TRBJ1-1; D perhaps matches TRBD1 (5 bases). Germline V CDR1 and CDR2: GTSNPN, SVGIG (reference sequence). The CDR3 is made up of 14 amino acids. Trimming removed 3 bases from V and 6 bases from J, with 17 bases in between.

The chain couples TRBV7-8 to TRBJ2-2; D might be TRBD2 (5 bases). V lost 1 base and J lost 1, with 10 bases in between. Germline-derived CDR1 and CDR2 are SGHVS and FQNEAQ. The CDR3 sequence is 16 residues long. The CDR3 sequence: CASSLVDSKNTGELFF. The CDR3 DNA reads TGTGCCAGCAGCTTAGTGGACTCCAAGAACACCGGGGAGCTGTTTTTT.

This chain joins TRBV6-5 and TRBJ1-3, with 8 nucleotides matching TRBD1. Germline CDR1 reads MNHEY; CDR2 reads SVGAGI. The CDR3 contains 15 residues. V trimming: 2 bases; J trimming: 4 bases; junction bases outside the gene matches: 4. CDR3: CASSYGQGTGNTIYF. In nucleotides, the CDR3 is TGTGCCAGCAGTTACGGACAGGGAACCGGAAACACCATATATTTT.

The chain recombines TRBV7-2 with TRBJ2-5, with TRBD1 as a possible D gene (6 bases). The V end was cut by 3 bases, the J end by 2 bases, with 10 bases between. The CDR3 is made up of 14 amino acids. CDR1 is SGHTA, CDR2 FQGNSA, per germline. The CDR3 DNA follows: TGTGCCAGCAGCTTTTGGACAGAGCAAGAGACCCAGTACTTC. This encodes CASSFWTEQETQYF.

The chain combines TRBV4-1 with TRBJ2-1; the match to TRBD1 covers 11 bases. V shed 4 bases and J 4 bases; nucleotides not matched to a gene: 3. Germline V gene lookup returns CDR1 MGHRA and CDR2 YSYEKL. The CDR3 runs to 15 residues. The CDR3 loop reads CASSPGQGGYNEQFF. Here the CDR3 DNA reads TGCGCCAGCAGCCCGGGACAGGGGGGATACAATGAGCAGTTCTTC.

The rearrangement joins TRBV7-2 to TRBJ1-2, with no clear D. Germline loops: CDR1 SGHTA, CDR2 FQGNSA. The CDR3 has 14 residues. The germline V and J ends were trimmed by 2 bases and 0 bases, with 7 bases remaining between them. As DNA, the CDR3 is TGTGCCAGCAGCTTACGGATAGCTAACTATGGCTACACCTTC. The encoded protein is CASSLRIANYGYTF.

The genes are TRBV6-5 and TRBJ1-2, with D maybe TRBD1 (5 bases). Per germline, CDR1 MNHEY and CDR2 SVGAGI. V gave up 6 bases and J gave up 8 bases, with 13 bases separating them. This CDR3 has 12 residues. The DNA of the CDR3 is TGTGCCAGCAGGACACCAGGGATCGGCTACACCTTC. It codes for CASRTPGIGYTF.

V usage is TRBV19 and J usage is TRBJ1-1, with TRBD1 identical over 7 bases. The CDR3 is 15 residues long. The germline V gene has CDR1 LNHDA and CDR2 SQIVND (reference sequence). V trimming: 6 bases; J trimming: 5 bases; junction bases outside the gene matches: 12. This chain's CDR3 is CASSLGPGGGTEAFF. In nucleotides, the CDR3 is TGTGCCAGTAGCCTCGGGCCAGGGGGGGGAACTGAAGCTTTCTTT.

This rearrangement joins TRBV28 to TRBJ1-3, with D perhaps matching TRBD1 (5 bases). Trimming cost V 3 bases and J 4 bases, with 13 bases left between them. The CDR3 has 15 residues. Per the germline V gene, CDR1 is MDHEN and CDR2 is SYDVKM. The CDR3 bases are TGTGCCAGCAGTTTTCAGGGCTTGGCAGGAAACACCATATATTTT. This encodes CASSFQGLAGNTIYF.

The chain uses TRBV5-1 and TRBJ2-3; D remains unclear. V lost 1 base and J 6 bases, leaving 12 bases between the germline ends. CDR1 and CDR2 from the germline V gene are SGHRS and YFSETQ. This CDR3 is built from 14 residues. The CDR3 here is CASSLLDSRDTQYF. CDR3 bases: TGCGCCAGCAGCTTGTTAGACTCTCGGGATACGCAGTATTTT.

CDR3 protein: CASSPSPEGVTEAFF. CDR3 coding DNA: TGTGCCAGCAGCCCATCCCCGGAGGGGGTCACTGAAGCTTTCTTT. The chain combines TRBV9 with TRBJ1-1, with D possibly being TRBD1 (6 bases). CDR3 length equals 15 residues. With 4 bases removed from V and 4 bases from J, the gap between germline ends came to 17 bases. Per germline, CDR1 SGDLS and CDR2 YYNGEE.

The chain employs TRBV9 and TRBJ2-4; D is possibly TRBD2 (6 bases). Trimming pared 0 bases from V and 5 bases from J, leaving 12 bases between. Germline V gives CDR1 SGDLS, CDR2 YYNGEE. The CDR3 runs 15 residues. This CDR3 is CASSVGGGMENIQYF. The CDR3 DNA reads TGTGCCAGCAGCGTAGGTGGCGGGATGGAAAACATTCAGTACTTC.

V usage is TRBV25-1 and J usage is TRBJ1-6; 7 nucleotides match TRBD1. Germline V gene data show CDR1 as MGHDK and CDR2 as SYGVNS. This CDR3 contains 14 residues. Trimming cost V 6 bases and J 8 bases; bases outside gene matches: 7. The CDR3 sequence is CASRETGTYSPLHF. The CDR3, as DNA: TGTGCCAGCAGAGAGACAGGGACCTATTCACCCCTCCACTTT.

The J gene is TRBJ1-1, the V gene TRBV5-1, with 8 bases fitting TRBD1. The CDR3 length is 13 residues. Germline CDR1 and CDR2: SGHRS and YFSETQ. The V segment lost 5 bases and the J segment 0 bases; nucleotides outside the gene matches: 0. DNA of the CDR3: TGCGCCAGCAGGGACAGGGTGAACACTGAAGCTTTCTTT. As protein: CASRDRVNTEAFF.

J is TRBJ1-2 and V is TRBV29-1; D is unresolved. This CDR3 contains 13 residues. CDR1 is SQVTM and CDR2 is ANQGSEA in the germline V gene. V lost 5 bases and J lost 7, with 17 bases in between. This CDR3 reads CSVLAPRHGGYTF. The DNA of the CDR3 is TGCAGCGTTTTAGCACCGAGGCATGGTGGCTACACCTTC.

The chain joins TRBV5-6 to TRBJ2-7; TRBD2 is a possible D gene (6 bases). CDR1 and CDR2 (germline): SGHDT, YYEEEE. The CDR3 covers 17 residues. V lost 0 bases, J lost 7 bases, and 23 bases lay in between. The CDR3 DNA reads TGTGCCAGCAGCTTGGCCTCTCTACTTCTACTTGGAGGGGAGCAGTACTTC. Protein sequence: CASSLASLLLLGGEQYF.

The CDR3 DNA reads TGTGCCAGCAGCGTCGGACAGGGGAATGAAAAACTGTTTTTT. Amino acids: CASSVGQGNEKLFF. The chain couples TRBV9 to TRBJ1-4; 9 nucleotides match TRBD1. V trimming: 2 bases; J trimming: 5 bases; junction bases outside the gene matches: 1. Germline V gene data show CDR1 as SGDLS and CDR2 as YYNGEE. This CDR3 has 14 residues.